This TCR beta chain was recorded in a study of spatial heterogeneity in lung cancer. Whole-study findings and limits: The number of expanded tumor alpha and beta chains correlated with mutation number.

Trimming shortened V by 2 bases and J by 4 bases, and 11 bases separated the two germline ends. The CDR3 has 13 amino acids. Germline V lookup: CDR1 GTSNPN, CDR2 SVGIG (reference sequence). TCRdb reprocessed the 5' RACE reads via MiXCR and lists one record per CDR3 protein. The data hold around 95,000 distinct CDR3 sequences, with approximately 4.4% observed a single time. This clonotype was counted only a few times. The antigen is undetermined. Time point reported: sample taken at primary tumor resection. The rearrangement links TRBV30 to TRBJ1-2; unclear D gene. This sequence was found in a male donor with early-stage non-small cell lung cancer. The material sequenced was lung tumor tissue, taken at surgery. The CDR3 region is CAWSKVGPYGYTF. DNA of the CDR3: TGTGCCTGGAGTAAGGTTGGGCCCTATGGCTACACCTTC.